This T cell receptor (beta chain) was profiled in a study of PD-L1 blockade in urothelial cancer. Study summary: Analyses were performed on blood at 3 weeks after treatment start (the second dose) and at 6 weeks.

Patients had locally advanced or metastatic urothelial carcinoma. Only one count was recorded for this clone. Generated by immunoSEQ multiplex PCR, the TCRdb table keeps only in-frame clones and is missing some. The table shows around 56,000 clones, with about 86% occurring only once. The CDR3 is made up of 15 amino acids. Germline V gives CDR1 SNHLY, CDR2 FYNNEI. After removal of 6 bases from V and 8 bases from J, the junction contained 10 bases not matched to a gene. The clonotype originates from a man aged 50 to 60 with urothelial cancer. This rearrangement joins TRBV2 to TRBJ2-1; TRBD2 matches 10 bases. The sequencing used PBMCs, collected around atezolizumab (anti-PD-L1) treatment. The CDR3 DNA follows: TGTGCCAGCAGAATAGCGGGAGGAAGCTTCGATGAGCAGTTCTTC. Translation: CASRIAGGSFDEQFF. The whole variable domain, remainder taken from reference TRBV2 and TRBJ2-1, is EPEVTQTPSHQVTQMGQEVILRCVPISNHLYFYWYRQILGQKVEFLVSFYNNEISEKSEIFDDQFSVERPDGSNFTLKIRSTKLEDSAMYFCASRIAGGSFDEQFFGPGTRLTVL.